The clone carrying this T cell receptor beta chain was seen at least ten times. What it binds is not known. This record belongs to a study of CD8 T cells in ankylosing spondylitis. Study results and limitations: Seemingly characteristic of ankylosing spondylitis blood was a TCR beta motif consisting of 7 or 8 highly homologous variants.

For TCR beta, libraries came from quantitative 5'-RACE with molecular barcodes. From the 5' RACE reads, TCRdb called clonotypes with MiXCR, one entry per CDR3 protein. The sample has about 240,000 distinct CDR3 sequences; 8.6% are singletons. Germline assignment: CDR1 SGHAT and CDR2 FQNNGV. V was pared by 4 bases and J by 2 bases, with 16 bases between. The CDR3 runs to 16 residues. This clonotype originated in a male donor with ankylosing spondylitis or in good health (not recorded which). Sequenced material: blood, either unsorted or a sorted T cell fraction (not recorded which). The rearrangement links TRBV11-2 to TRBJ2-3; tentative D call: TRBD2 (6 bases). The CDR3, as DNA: TGTGCCAGCAGCTCTGCCCGGGGAGGACCCACAGATACGCAGTATTTT. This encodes CASSSARGGPTDTQYF. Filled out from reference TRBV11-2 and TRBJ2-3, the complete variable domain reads EAGVAQSPRYKIIEKRQSVAFWCNPISGHATLYWYQQILGQGPKLLIQFQNNGVVDDSQLPKDRFSAERLKGVDSTLKIQPAKLEDSAVYLCASSSARGGPTDTQYFGPGTRLTVL.